This T cell receptor (beta chain) appears in the sequencing data of a study of OX40 agonist ivuxolimab in advanced cancers. Study-level points and caveats: CD8+ T cells (on average) carried more expanded clones than CD4+ T cells.

TCRdb's table, derived via immunoSEQ multiplex PCR, lists solely in-frame clones and lacks some. The table lists about 84,000 clones, around 85% of them singletons. The V gene end was trimmed by 5 bases and the J gene end by 8 bases; junction bases not matched to a gene: 6. The CDR3 runs to 15 residues. Germline V gene lookup returns CDR1 SGHNT and CDR2 YYREEE (reference sequence). Notes on this clone: As yet, its antigen is unknown.

The sequencing used CD4+ or CD8+ T cells sorted from blood, collected in a trial of the OX40 agonist ivuxolimab. The clonotype comes from an adult with an advanced solid tumor such as melanoma, head and neck, liver or kidney cancer. V and J are TRBV5-4 and TRBJ2-1, with TRBD2 matching over 14 bases. The CDR3 protein is CASSSGLAGVHEQFF. In DNA form, the CDR3 reads TGTGCCAGCAGTTCGGGACTAGCGGGAGTACATGAGCAGTTCTTC.